The T cell receptor (beta chain) described here comes from a study of PD-L1 blockade in urothelial cancer. Study-level background: Between 0 and 3 prior chemotherapy regimens had been given to patients. At 6 weeks and at 3 weeks (second dose) after treatment start, blood was analyzed. T cells were recovered from blood samples at a median of roughly 150,000. Regarding the study as a whole: Pretreatment TCR clonality in blood, when below the median, was predictive of better survival.

Time point denoted: pretreatment peripheral blood. Note on this clone: Its antigen is as yet unknown.

Sequencing was performed with immunoSEQ multiplex PCR; in TCRdb, only in-frame clones are kept and a portion is missing. The table has tens of thousands of clones, about 85% seen once. This CDR3 spans 18 amino acids. V was clipped by 5 bases and J by 3 bases; unmatched bases: 16. The V gene's germline CDR1 is SEHNR and CDR2 FQNEAQ (reference sequence). This sequence joins TRBV7-9 and TRBJ2-3, with 8 bases lining up with TRBD2. This receptor was identified in an elderly man with urothelial cancer. The material was PBMCs, obtained around atezolizumab (anti-PD-L1) treatment. This CDR3 is CASSVGRREALGTDTQYF. The DNA of the CDR3 is TGTGCCAGCAGCGTAGGGAGGCGGGAGGCCTTGGGGACAGATACGCAGTATTTT.